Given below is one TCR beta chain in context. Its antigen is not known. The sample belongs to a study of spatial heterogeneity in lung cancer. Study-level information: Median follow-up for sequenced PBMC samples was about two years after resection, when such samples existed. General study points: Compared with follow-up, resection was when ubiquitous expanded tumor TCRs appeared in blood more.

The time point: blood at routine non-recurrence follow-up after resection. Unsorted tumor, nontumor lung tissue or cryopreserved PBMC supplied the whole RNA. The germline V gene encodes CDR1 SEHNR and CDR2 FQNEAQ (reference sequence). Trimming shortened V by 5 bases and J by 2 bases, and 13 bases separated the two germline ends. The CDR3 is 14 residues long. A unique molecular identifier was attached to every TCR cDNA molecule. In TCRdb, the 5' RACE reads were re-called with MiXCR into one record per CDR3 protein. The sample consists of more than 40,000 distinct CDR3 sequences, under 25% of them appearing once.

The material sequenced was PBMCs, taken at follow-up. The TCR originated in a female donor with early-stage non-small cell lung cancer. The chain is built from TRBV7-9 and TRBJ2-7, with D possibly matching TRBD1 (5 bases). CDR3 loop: CASSRPRAPYEQYF. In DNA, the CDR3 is TGTGCCAGCAGCCGCCCCAGGGCGCCCTACGAGCAGTACTTC.